One sample yielded the 20 T cell receptor beta chains listed below, sequenced in a study of cytomegalovirus exposure and HLA in healthy donors. Libraries were prepared by immunoSEQ multiplex PCR; TCRdb keeps only in-frame clonotypes and omits some of them. The data show more than 250,000 clones, around 91% seen once. What was sequenced was PBMCs. The source of these receptors is a woman aged 25-40 years in good health and CMV-seronegative.

The chain recombines TRBV4-1 with TRBJ1-1, with D unresolved. The CDR3 has 13 residues. Trimming took off 1 base at V and 5 bases at J, with 8 bases between the two ends. Germline V lookup: CDR1 MGHRA, CDR2 YSYEKL. Here the CDR3 reads CASSQGGNTEAFF. The CDR3 bases are TGCGCCAGCAGCCAAGGAGGGAATACTGAAGCTTTCTTT.

V and J are TRBV7-6 and TRBJ2-5; D might be TRBD2 (6 bases). The germline gives CDR1 SGHVS, CDR2 FNYEAQ. The CDR3 has 14 residues. The V gene lost 2 bases and the J gene lost 5 bases, with 12 bases spanning the gap. CDR3 loop: CASSLFTRGETQYF. DNA for the CDR3: TGTGCCAGCAGCTTATTTACCCGGGGGGAGACCCAGTACTTC.

This rearrangement joins TRBV13 to TRBJ1-2; weak D call: TRBD1 (6 bases). The CDR3 has 14 amino acids. V was pared by 6 bases and J by 0 bases, with 11 bases between. Per germline, CDR1 PRHDT and CDR2 FYEKMQ (reference sequence). CDR3 amino acids: CASSWGRTNYGYTF. CDR3 sequence (DNA): TGTGCCAGCAGTTGGGGGCGAACTAACTATGGCTACACCTTC.

This chain uses TRBV7-9 with TRBJ2-3; D ambiguous. V lost 10 bases to trimming and J lost 2 bases, with 10 bases between them. The CDR3 is 12 amino acids. From germline, CDR1 is SEHNR and CDR2 FQNEAQ (reference sequence). CDR3 nucleotides: TGTGCCACCTCCGAAGACACAGATACGCAGTATTTT. This gives the protein CATSEDTDTQYF.

The rearrangement uses TRBV6-6 and TRBJ1-4, with D possibly matching TRBD1 (5 bases). V was cut by 10 bases and J by 5 bases, with 11 bases left in between. Per the germline V gene, CDR1 is MNHNY and CDR2 is SVGAGI (reference sequence). This CDR3 comprises 12 residues. The CDR3 sequence is CATRQSNEKLFF. CDR3 sequence (DNA): TGTGCCACCCGACAGAGCAATGAAAAACTGTTTTTT.

The V call is TRBV5-1, the J call TRBJ2-6; D not certain. The germline V and J ends were trimmed by 0 bases and 0 bases, with 4 bases remaining between them. Germline V gene sequence: CDR1 SGHRS, CDR2 YFSETQ. The CDR3 runs 15 residues. CDR3 sequence reads: CASSLGASGANVLTF. CDR3 bases: TGCGCCAGCAGCTTGGGGGCCTCTGGGGCCAACGTCCTGACTTTC.

J is TRBJ2-5 and V is TRBV5-1, with 7 positions matching TRBD2. The germline gives CDR1 SGHRS, CDR2 YFSETQ. The CDR3 has 14 amino acids. Losses at the gene ends were 4 bases for V and 1 base for J; bases not matched to a gene: 4. The CDR3 spells CASSPVAGQETQYF. The CDR3 coding sequence is TGCGCCAGCAGCCCGGTAGCGGGCCAAGAGACCCAGTACTTC.

The V call is TRBV18, the J call TRBJ1-2; D is unresolved. The CDR3 runs 11 residues. Trimming pared 6 bases from V and 6 bases from J, leaving 8 bases between. In germline, CDR1 is KGHSH, CDR2 LQKENI. The CDR3 is CASSVSDGYTF. Written as DNA, the CDR3 is TGTGCCAGCTCCGTATCAGATGGCTACACCTTC.

The V and J genes are TRBV7-8 and TRBJ2-7, with no clear D. Germline assignment: CDR1 SGHVS and CDR2 FQNEAQ. The ends were cut back, 2 bases at V and 3 bases at J, with 8 bases in the middle. The length of the CDR3 is 13 residues. As DNA, the CDR3 is TGTGCCAGCAGCTTAACTGGTGGCTACGAGCAGTACTTC. It specifies CASSLTGGYEQYF.

The chain has TRBV4-1 and TRBJ2-1; the D is unclear. Germline V gene lookup returns CDR1 MGHRA and CDR2 YSYEKL. The CDR3 sequence is 13 residues long. With 0 bases removed from V and 8 bases from J, the gap between germline ends came to 8 bases. CDR3 residues: CASSQDNRDEQFF. The CDR3, as DNA: TGCGCCAGCAGCCAAGATAATCGCGATGAGCAGTTCTTC.

The chain links TRBV9 to TRBJ1-1, with 10 bases matching TRBD1. The trim removed 5 bases at V and 11 bases at J, leaving 9 bases unmatched. The CDR3 spans 13 residues. The V gene's germline CDR1 is SGDLS and CDR2 YYNGEE. For the CDR3, the DNA is TGTGCCAGCAGTTCCAGACAGGGGGCAGTTGCTTTCTTT. This encodes CASSSRQGAVAFF.

V gene TRBV12-1 combines with J gene TRBJ2-1; the D call TRBD2 from the table was never checked on the DNA. TRBV12-1 is a pseudogene segment. The CDR3 is 14 amino acids. The CDR3 DNA sequence: TGTGCCAGCAGCTCCCCCTGTTTCGGGGATGAGCAGTTCTTC. It is translated as CASSSPCFGDEQFF.

The gene calls are TRBV9 and TRBJ2-3; TRBD2 might be the D (6 bases). The CDR3 has 17 amino acids. V lost 0 bases to trimming and J lost 6 bases, with 20 bases between them. Germline lookup yields CDR1 SGDLS and CDR2 YYNGEE. The CDR3 sequence is CASSVVPRSAAGDTQYF. CDR3 DNA: TGTGCCAGCAGCGTAGTACCGAGGAGCGCGGCGGGGGATACGCAGTATTTT.

J is TRBJ2-3 and V is TRBV19; tentatively, D is TRBD1 (6 bases). The CDR3 loop spans 13 amino acids. CDR1 is LNHDA, CDR2 SQIVND, per germline (reference sequence). V gave up 5 bases and J gave up 4 bases, with 10 bases separating them. CDR3 bases: TGTGCCAGTAGTTTGACAGGAGCAGATACGCAGTATTTT. It specifies CASSLTGADTQYF.

The chain recombines TRBV14 with TRBJ2-5; 11 bases line up with TRBD2. The trim removed 0 bases at V and 2 bases at J, leaving 2 bases unmatched. Germline V gives CDR1 SGHDN, CDR2 FVKESK. This CDR3 contains 16 residues. As DNA, the CDR3 is TGTGCCAGCAGCCAAGAGGGACTAGCGGAACAAGAGACCCAGTACTTC. Protein: CASSQEGLAEQETQYF.

The rearrangement joins TRBV27 to TRBJ2-1; 11 bases are shared with TRBD2. V dropped 6 bases and J dropped 7; count of bases not matched to a gene: 8. Germline V gene data show CDR1 as MNHEY and CDR2 as SMNVEV (reference sequence). CDR3 length: 15 amino acids. This CDR3 reads CASRNSGRAANEQFF. The CDR3 DNA reads as TGTGCCAGCAGAAATAGCGGGAGGGCCGCAAATGAGCAGTTCTTC.

As regards this clone: The same CDR3 also results from other DNA sequences found in this sample. The V gene is TRBV29-1, the J gene TRBJ2-5; no definite D call. In germline, CDR1 is SQVTM, CDR2 ANQGSEA. This CDR3 has 10 amino acids. V was pared by 5 bases and J by 5 bases, with 6 bases between. The CDR3 DNA sequence: TGCAGCGTTCCCGGGGAGACCCAGTACTTC. As protein: CSVPGETQYF.

The chain carries TRBV7-6 and TRBJ2-6; D unresolved. Germline assignment: CDR1 SGHVS and CDR2 FNYEAQ. The V end was cut by 2 bases, the J end by 1 base, with 9 bases between. This CDR3 contains 16 residues. The CDR3 DNA is TGTGCCAGCAGCTTAACTAAATTGTCTGGGGCCAACGTCCTGACTTTC. Residues: CASSLTKLSGANVLTF.

The chain joins TRBV9 to TRBJ1-3; no clear D. The CDR3 runs to 14 residues. The V and J ends lost 2 bases and 0 bases respectively, with 6 bases between them. From germline, CDR1 is SGDLS and CDR2 YYNGEE. The CDR3 DNA is TGTGCCAGCAGCGTCTATGACTCTGGAAACACCATATATTTT. Translated, it gives CASSVYDSGNTIYF.

V is TRBV6-1 and J is TRBJ1-1; a possible D gene is TRBD1 (5 bases). The CDR3 loop spans 14 amino acids. V was cut by 4 bases and J by 5 bases, with 14 bases left in between. From germline, CDR1 is MNHNS and CDR2 SASEGT. The CDR3 DNA sequence: TGTGCCAGCAGTGTCCGCCTGGGGGAAACTGAAGCTTTCTTT. Its protein is CASSVRLGETEAFF.